This TCR beta chain was profiled in a study of cytomegalovirus exposure and HLA in healthy donors. General study points: In a later analysis, several top co-occurrence clusters appeared linked to parvovirus B19, influenza, CMV and Epstein-Barr virus. The investigators catalogued 150 or so TCR beta chains as cytomegalovirus-associated. Association of a missense DCLRE1C variant with TCR beta V- and J-gene trimming was reported in a later analysis.

This clone was picked up one time. Its antigen is unknown. 60 Vbeta and 13 Jbeta primers were used in PCR. Libraries were prepared by immunoSEQ multiplex PCR; TCRdb keeps only in-frame clonotypes and omits some of them. Of some 110,000 clones in the sample, roughly 83% were seen once. The clonotype originates from a woman aged 18-29 years in good health and CMV-seropositive. Sequenced input: PBMCs.

CDR3 region: CASSRPGLAAYNEQFF. The DNA for the CDR3 is TGCGCCAGCAGCCGCCCGGGACTAGCGGCCTACAATGAGCAGTTCTTC. The genes are TRBV4-1 and TRBJ2-1; 11 bases agree with TRBD2. The CDR3 spans 16 residues. Germline CDR1 MGHRA, CDR2 YSYEKL. Germline trimming cut 4 bases from V and 2 bases from J; bases unmatched to any gene: 4.